This T cell receptor (beta chain) was identified in a study of T cells in Graves' hyperthyroidism and ophthalmopathy. General study points: Blood samples included most of the expanded thyroid clonotypes exceeding 0.001. In validation, the model predicted ophthalmopathy. These predictions came a median around 5.9 months before onset.

The CDR3 sequence is 14 residues long. V was clipped by 4 bases and J by 4 bases; unmatched bases: 6. In germline, CDR1 is DFQATT, CDR2 SNEGSKA (reference sequence). In the case of this clonotype: Its antigen remains unknown.

Using RNA transcripts as the source, TCR beta CDR3 regions were amplified. When the TCR CDR3 underwent first-round RT-PCR, the HTBI primer set was used. One entry per CDR3 protein, called by TCRdb with MiXCR from the multiplex PCR reads. The table shows some 800,000 distinct CDR3 sequences, with 38% occurring only once. The study excluded patients with uncontrolled infection, other autoimmune disease, pregnancy or lactation. The V and J genes are TRBV20-1 and TRBJ2-5; 10 bases line up with TRBD2. The sequenced sample was blood. This sequence was found in a man younger than 35 with Graves' hyperthyroidism. CDR3 in amino acids: CSATSGRVGETQYF. The DNA of the CDR3 is TGCAGTGCTACTAGCGGGAGAGTTGGAGAGACCCAGTACTTC.